Presented here are 5 T cell receptor beta chains from one specimen sequenced in a study of CD8 T cells in Susac syndrome. RNA was extracted with the RNeasy kit, and a quantity of roughly 0.45 to 1 ug was reverse transcribed using random hexamers. TCRdb called the immunoSEQ multiplex PCR reads again in MiXCR, with one record for every CDR3 protein. The sample shows roughly 140,000 distinct CDR3 sequences, around 96% of them seen only once. Material for sequencing was CD4+ T cells from PBMCs. These receptors were collected from a human donor with Susac syndrome.

The genes are TRBV20-1 and TRBJ1-5, with 7 bases fitting TRBD1. This CDR3 comprises 13 residues. Looked up from germline, CDR1 is DFQATT and CDR2 is SNEGSKA (reference sequence). V was pared by 5 bases and J by 3 bases, with 4 bases of the junction left unmatched. The CDR3 sequence: CSAGDSLNQPQHF. CDR3 coding DNA: TGCAGTGCTGGGGACAGCCTCAATCAGCCCCAGCATTTT.

The CDR3 nucleotides read TGCAGTGCTAGAGATCGAGACAGGGGCGTTGCAACTAATGAAAAACTGTTTTTT. This translates into CSARDRDRGVATNEKLFF. The chain is built from TRBV20-1 and TRBJ1-4; 8 nucleotides line up with TRBD1. V lost 0 bases, J lost 0 bases, and 9 bases stayed unmatched. The CDR3 is 18 residues long. Germline CDR1 and CDR2: DFQATT and SNEGSKA (reference sequence).

The chain joins TRBV12-3 or TRBV12-4 to TRBJ2-3; no definite D call. CDR3 size: 13 residues. V gave up 2 bases and J gave up 4 bases, with 7 bases separating them. CDR3 coding DNA: TGTGCCAGCAGTTTAAACGCTGCAGATACGCAGTATTTT. It specifies CASSLNAADTQYF.

This clonotype was observed once. V usage is TRBV11-2 and J usage is TRBJ2-7, with 7 bases that match TRBD1. The CDR3 extends over 14 amino acids. Germline V lookup: CDR1 SGHAT, CDR2 FQNNGV. With 4 bases clipped from V and 3 bases from J, the junction kept 6 bases outside the gene matches. CDR3 sequence: CASSSDRDLYEQYF. The CDR3 DNA reads TGTGCCAGCAGCTCTGACAGGGACCTCTACGAGCAGTACTTC.

CDR3: CASSPRMADNSPLHF. The DNA of the CDR3 is TGTGCCAGCTCACCACGAATGGCGGATAATTCACCCCTCCACTTT. V usage is TRBV18 and J usage is TRBJ1-6; D remains unclear. Trimming took 1 base from V and 5 from J, leaving 9 bases between them. Germline V CDR1 and CDR2: KGHSH, LQKENI. The CDR3 is made up of 15 amino acids.